These 10 T cell receptor beta chains were sequenced from one sample in a study of blood T cell repertoires in COVID-19. Generated by immunoSEQ multiplex PCR, the TCRdb table keeps only in-frame clones and is missing some. The table records a few hundred thousand clones, around 83% of them present only once. Material for sequencing was peripheral blood. These TCRs come from a man aged 25-45 years who had recovered from COVID-19.

Points on this clone: It may be a read error: a sequence one base away is much more abundant. J is TRBJ2-5 and V is TRBV5-1; the match to TRBD1 covers 9 bases. The CDR3 covers 14 residues. With 7 bases clipped from V and 5 bases from J, the junction kept 9 bases outside the gene matches. Germline loops: CDR1 SGHRS, CDR2 YFSETQ. The DNA for the CDR3 is TGCGCCAGCCAGGGACAGGGAATCTCGGAGACCCAGTACTTC. It is translated as CASQGQGISETQYF.

The chain combines TRBV7-6 with TRBJ1-1, with D tentatively TRBD1 (5 bases). V was pared by 2 bases and J by 1 base, with 11 bases between. The CDR3 totals 15 residues. The germline CDR1 and CDR2 sequences are SGHVS and FNYEAQ. The CDR3 loop is CASSLFPGGNTEAFF. The CDR3 DNA sequence: TGTGCCAGCAGCTTATTTCCCGGGGGGAACACTGAAGCTTTCTTT.

The chain carries TRBV2 and TRBJ2-7, with no clear D. Trimming pared 7 bases from V and 3 bases from J, leaving 10 bases between. From germline, CDR1 is SNHLY and CDR2 FYNNEI. This CDR3 has 12 residues. CDR3 protein: CASNSQLYEQYV. In DNA, the CDR3 is TGTGCCAGCAACTCACAGCTCTACGAGCAGTACGTC.

The rearrangement uses TRBV7-9 and TRBJ1-6; TRBD1 matches at 9 bases. Germline values: CDR1 SEHNR, CDR2 FQNEAQ (reference sequence). V lost 6 bases to trimming and J lost 10 bases; unmatched junction nucleotides: 10. The CDR3 contains 15 residues. The CDR3 reads CASSSGTGLRSPLHF. In DNA form, the CDR3 reads TGTGCCAGCAGTTCCGGGACAGGGTTGAGATCACCCCTCCACTTT.

V and J are TRBV18 and TRBJ2-7, with D perhaps TRBD2 (6 bases). Trimming removed 5 bases from V and 0 bases from J, with 14 bases in between. This CDR3 is built from 15 residues. From germline, CDR1 is KGHSH and CDR2 LQKENI. The CDR3 DNA follows: TGTGCCAGCTCAGCGGGATTGATGAGCTCCTACGAGCAGTACGTC. Protein product: CASSAGLMSSYEQYV.

Regarding this clone: The germline gene is not matched at one end of the junction; a read error may be the cause. The genes are TRBV15 and TRBJ1-3; a possible D gene is TRBD1 (5 bases). The CDR3 contains 12 residues. Germline V lookup: CDR1 LNHNV, CDR2 YYDKDF (reference sequence). CDR3 coding DNA: TGTGCCACCAGCAGAGATCGGGAGGGGTCCAATTTT. Its protein is CATSRDREGSNF.

The chain couples TRBV9 to TRBJ2-3, with 7 bases aligning to TRBD2. The CDR3 length is 14 residues. After removal of 3 bases from V and 2 bases from J, the junction contained 3 bases not matched to a gene. Germline V gene data show CDR1 as SGDLS and CDR2 as YYNGEE. The DNA for the CDR3 is TGTGCCAGCAGCGAGAGCGGGGCCACAGATACGCAGTATTTT. Its translation: CASSESGATDTQYF. The full variable domain, with the rest looked up from reference TRBV9 and TRBJ2-3, is DSGVTQTPKHLITATGQRVTLRCSPRSGDLSVYWYQQSLDQGLQFLIQYYNGEERAKGNILERFSAQQFPDLHSELNLSSLELGDSALYFCASSESGATDTQYFGPGTRLTVL.

Only one count was recorded for this clone. This sequence joins TRBV27 and TRBJ1-6; possibly TRBD1 for D (6 bases). CDR1 is MNHEY, CDR2 SMNVEV, per germline (reference sequence). There are 16 residues in the CDR3. V lost 6 bases and J lost 2, with 14 bases in between. The CDR3: CASRPQGITYNSPLHF. The CDR3 bases are TGTGCCAGCAGACCCCAGGGGATCACCTATAATTCACCCCTCCACTTT.

The rearrangement joins TRBV4-1 to TRBJ2-2; 11 nucleotides match TRBD1. V lost 5 bases, J lost 2 bases, and 4 bases stayed unmatched. CDR3 length equals 16 residues. Germline values: CDR1 MGHRA, CDR2 YSYEKL. For the CDR3, the DNA is TGCGCCAGCAGCGTCTGGACAGGGGGCAACACCGGGGAGCTGTTTTTT. This translates into CASSVWTGGNTGELFF.

This chain connects TRBV9 to TRBJ1-3, with D uncertain. The length of the CDR3 is 17 residues. Germline lookup yields CDR1 SGDLS and CDR2 YYNGEE. The ends were cut back, 4 bases at V and 0 bases at J, with 17 bases in the middle. For the CDR3, the DNA is TGTGCCAGCAGCCTACTGGGAGGGATAGGCTCTGGAAACACCATATATTTT. This gives the protein CASSLLGGIGSGNTIYF. The variable domain in full, with the rest retrieved from reference TRBV9 and TRBJ1-3, is DSGVTQTPKHLITATGQRVTLRCSPRSGDLSVYWYQQSLDQGLQFLIQYYNGEERAKGNILERFSAQQFPDLHSELNLSSLELGDSALYFCASSLLGGIGSGNTIYFGEGSWLTVV.